Below are 9 T cell receptor beta chains sequenced from a single sample in a study of OX40 agonist ivuxolimab in advanced cancers. Libraries were made using the immunoSEQ multiplex PCR assay. This immuneACCESS table, as held by TCRdb, lists in-frame sequences with V and J called but not all clones. Of the missing ones, under half trace to an unresolved V gene in checked studies; the others have no known cause. Recorded for this sample are some 90,000 clones; roughly 89% of them occurred a single time. The leading ten clones occupy about 1.7% of the sample. The sequencing here drew on CD4+ or CD8+ T cells sorted from blood, taken in a trial of the OX40 agonist ivuxolimab. The source of these receptors is an adult with an advanced solid tumor such as melanoma, head and neck, liver or kidney cancer.

The CDR3 loop reads CASSLGLAGAGDTQYF. The DNA of the CDR3 is TGTGCCAGCAGTTTGGGACTAGCGGGCGCCGGGGATACGCAGTATTTT. This chain connects TRBV28 to TRBJ2-3; TRBD2 matches at 12 bases. This CDR3 is built from 16 residues. Germline CDR1 is MDHEN and CDR2 is SYDVKM. V dropped 3 bases and J dropped 6; count of bases not matched to a gene: 7.

As for this clone: This specimen includes other DNA sequences encoding the same CDR3. CDR3 coding DNA: TGCAGCGTTGAAGGAGTTGGAGGGCAAGCTTTCCGAGCCAAAAACATTCAGTACTTC. As protein: CSVEGVGGQAFRAKNIQYF. V and J are TRBV29-1 and TRBJ2-4; D is perhaps TRBD2 (6 bases). This CDR3 contains 19 residues. V gave up 1 base and J gave up 0 bases, with 22 bases separating them. The germline CDR1 and CDR2 sequences are SQVTM and ANQGSEA. Complete variable domain (other parts from reference TRBV29-1 and TRBJ2-4): SAVISQKPSRDICQRGTSLTIQCQVDSQVTMMFWYRQQPGQSLTLIATANQGSEATYESGFVIDKFPISRPNLTFSTLTVSNMSPEDSSIYLCSVEGVGGQAFRAKNIQYFGAGTRLSVL.

The chain joins TRBV7-2 to TRBJ2-1; no firm D call. Trimming pared 1 base from V and 4 bases from J, leaving 11 bases between. CDR3 size: 15 residues. Germline V lookup: CDR1 SGHTA, CDR2 FQGNSA. CDR3 nucleotide sequence: TGTGCCAGCAGCTTAGGTATGGGCCATTACAATGAGCAGTTCTTC. Translating gives CASSLGMGHYNEQFF.

The chain employs TRBV7-9 and TRBJ2-5, with 8 bases aligning to TRBD1. Germline V gene lookup returns CDR1 SEHNR and CDR2 FQNEAQ (reference sequence). This CDR3 is built from 14 residues. J was trimmed by 5 bases and V by 5 bases; bases with no gene match: 7. CDR3 residues: CASSPDRGYETQYF. CDR3 DNA: TGTGCCAGCAGCCCAGACAGGGGATACGAGACCCAGTACTTC.

This chain joins TRBV28 and TRBJ2-1; TRBD1 is a possible D gene (8 bases). The germline CDR1 and CDR2 sequences are MDHEN and SYDVKM. This CDR3 has 16 residues. Trimming took 5 bases from V and 4 from J, leaving 18 bases between them. CDR3: CASSTQTGEGYNEQFF. In nucleotides, the CDR3 is TGTGCCAGCAGTACCCAGACAGGGGAGGGGTACAATGAGCAGTTCTTC.

The chain couples TRBV6-6 to TRBJ2-2, with D unclear. Trimming shortened V by 7 bases and J by 1 base, and 10 bases separated the two germline ends. Germline lookup yields CDR1 MNHNY and CDR2 SVGAGI (reference sequence). The CDR3 spans 14 residues. The CDR3 region has the DNA TGTGCCAGCATTACGAGCCAGAACACCGGGGAGCTGTTTTTT. Amino acid sequence: CASITSQNTGELFF.

V and J are TRBV27 and TRBJ2-5, with TRBD2 matching 7 bases. V gave up 0 bases and J gave up 6 bases; unmatched junction bases: 1. Germline lookup yields CDR1 MNHEY and CDR2 SMNVEV (reference sequence). The length of the CDR3 is 13 residues. CDR3 loop: CASSLSGGKTQYF. The CDR3, as DNA: TGTGCCAGCAGTTTATCGGGGGGGAAGACCCAGTACTTC.

The chain carries TRBV30 and TRBJ1-6; D gene unclear. Germline V CDR1 and CDR2: GTSNPN, SVGIG (reference sequence). V dropped 5 bases and J dropped 5 bases, with 7 bases sitting between them. This CDR3 contains 12 residues. CDR3 in DNA: TGTGCCTGGTCCCAGAATAATTCACCCCTCCACTTT. It yields the protein CAWSQNNSPLHF.

The rearrangement uses TRBV2 and TRBJ2-2, with no clear D. Trimming left V 7 bases short and J 0 bases short, with 12 bases between. The CDR3 is 15 residues long. The germline V gene has CDR1 SNHLY and CDR2 FYNNEI. The CDR3 DNA follows: TGTGCCAGCAAGTCGGCGACCGCGAACACCGGGGAGCTGTTTTTT. Protein product: CASKSATANTGELFF.